This note documents a single TCR beta chain sequence. Its cognate antigen is unknown. This entry is derived from a study of shared clonotypes between healthy human individuals. Naive CD8 isolation took CD45RO-negative cells positively selected for CCR7 and excluded terminally differentiated effector memory CD45RA+ cells. Healthy HIV-negative adults with no recent acute infections or vaccinations were recruited as donors. Nashville, Tennessee was home to all donors, each a Caucasian adult. Study-wide results and limits: Researchers sampled only blood; tissue repertoires likely differ.

Clones were read by immunoSEQ multiplex PCR, and TCRdb kept only the in-frame ones, dropping some. The sample lists about 820,000 clones; about 92% were seen once. The V gene's germline CDR1 is SGHVS and CDR2 FQNEAQ. Trimming cost V 3 bases and J 6 bases; bases outside gene matches: 8. The CDR3 is 16 amino acids. The chain couples TRBV7-8 to TRBJ2-2; the match to TRBD1 covers 9 bases. Sequenced input: naive CD8+ T cells sorted from blood. The sequence was collected from a man aged 30 to 45 in good health. This CDR3 reads CASSFIGQGWAGELFF. As DNA, the CDR3 is TGTGCCAGCAGCTTCATCGGACAGGGGTGGGCCGGGGAGCTGTTTTTT.